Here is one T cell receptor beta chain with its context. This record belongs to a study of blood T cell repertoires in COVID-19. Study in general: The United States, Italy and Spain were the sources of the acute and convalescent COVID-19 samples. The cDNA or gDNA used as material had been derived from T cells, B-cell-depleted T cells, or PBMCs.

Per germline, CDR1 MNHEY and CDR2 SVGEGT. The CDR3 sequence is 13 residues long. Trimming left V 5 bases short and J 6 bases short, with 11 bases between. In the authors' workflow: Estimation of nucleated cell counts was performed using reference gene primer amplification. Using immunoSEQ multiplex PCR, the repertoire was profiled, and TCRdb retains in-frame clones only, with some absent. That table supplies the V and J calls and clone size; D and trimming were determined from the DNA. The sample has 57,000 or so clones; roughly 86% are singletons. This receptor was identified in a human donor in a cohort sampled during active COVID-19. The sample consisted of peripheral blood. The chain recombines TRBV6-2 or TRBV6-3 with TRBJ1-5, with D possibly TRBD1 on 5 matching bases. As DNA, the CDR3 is TGTGCCAGCAGTCTTACGGGGGGTCAGCCCCAGCATTTT. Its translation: CASSLTGGQPQHF.